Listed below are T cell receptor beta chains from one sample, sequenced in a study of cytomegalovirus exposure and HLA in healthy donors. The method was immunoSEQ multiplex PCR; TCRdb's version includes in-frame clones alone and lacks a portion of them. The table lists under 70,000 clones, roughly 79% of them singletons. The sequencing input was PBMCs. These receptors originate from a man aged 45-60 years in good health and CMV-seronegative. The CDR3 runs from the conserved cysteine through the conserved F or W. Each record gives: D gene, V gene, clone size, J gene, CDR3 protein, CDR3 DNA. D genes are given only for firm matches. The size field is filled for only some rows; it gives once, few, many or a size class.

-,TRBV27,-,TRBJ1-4,CASSLSRGRGEKLFF,TGTGCCAGCAGTTTATCCAGGGGACGAGGTGAAAAACTGTTTTTT
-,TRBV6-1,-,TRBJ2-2,CAGGPLTGELFF,TGTGCCGGAGGCCCATTAACCGGGGAGCTGTTTTTT
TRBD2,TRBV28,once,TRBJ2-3,CASSMTGGNTDTQYF,TGTGCCAGCAGCATGACGGGGGGGAACACAGATACGCAGTATTTT
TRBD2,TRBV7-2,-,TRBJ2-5,CASSLGTSGGQETQYF,TGTGCCAGCAGCTTAGGGACTAGCGGGGGCCAAGAGACCCAGTACTTC
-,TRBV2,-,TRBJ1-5,CASSEGRNSNQPQHF,TGTGCCAGCAGTGAGGGCAGAAATAGCAATCAGCCCCAGCATTTT
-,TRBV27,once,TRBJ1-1,CASSSAGEGGEAFF,TGTGCCAGCAGTTCCGCGGGAGAAGGTGGTGAAGCTTTCTTT
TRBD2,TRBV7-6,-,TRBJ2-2,CASSLGGLAANTGELFF,TGTGCCAGCAGCTTAGGGGGACTAGCGGCGAACACCGGGGAGCTGTTTTTT
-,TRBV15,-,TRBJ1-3,CATSRDLASSGNTIYF,TGTGCCACCAGCAGAGATCTGGCAAGCTCTGGAAACACCATATATTTT
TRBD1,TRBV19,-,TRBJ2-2,CASSTRTGAGGELFF,TGTGCCAGTAGTACTCGGACAGGGGCTGGCGGGGAGCTGTTTTTT
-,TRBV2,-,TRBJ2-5,CASSFPVTQGETQYF,TGTGCCAGCAGTTTTCCGGTTACTCAGGGGGAGACCCAGTACTTC
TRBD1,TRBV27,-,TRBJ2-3,CASSKRQGYTDTQYF,TGTGCCAGCAGTAAGAGACAGGGGTACACAGATACGCAGTATTTT
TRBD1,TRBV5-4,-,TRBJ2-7,CASSRGKTGGYEQYF,TGTGCCAGCAGCCGAGGGAAGACAGGGGGCTACGAGCAGTACTTC
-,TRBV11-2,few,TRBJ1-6,CASSFSPDNSPLHF,TGTGCCAGCAGCTTTAGCCCTGATAATTCACCCCTCCACTTT
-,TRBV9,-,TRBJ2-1,CASSVFGGSTNEQFF,TGTGCCAGCAGCGTATTTGGCGGGTCTACAAATGAGCAGTTCTTC
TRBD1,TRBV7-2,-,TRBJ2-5,CASSQRQGETQYF,TGTGCCAGCAGCCAAAGACAGGGCGAGACCCAGTACTTC
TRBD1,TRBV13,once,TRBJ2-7,CASSRGTGGALSYEQYF,TGTGCCAGCAGCCGGGGGACAGGTGGAGCCTTGAGCTACGAGCAGTACTTC
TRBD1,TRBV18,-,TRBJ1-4,CASSPPFGQDEKLFF,TGTGCCAGCTCACCACCGTTCGGACAGGACGAAAAACTGTTTTTT
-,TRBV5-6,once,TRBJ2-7,CARSMLASYEQYF,TGTGCCAGGAGCATGCTAGCATCCTACGAGCAGTACTTC
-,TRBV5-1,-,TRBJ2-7,CASSLEAGEQYF,TGCGCCAGCAGCTTGGAAGCTGGCGAGCAGTACTTC